The clone carrying this TCR beta chain was detected ten times or more. Antigen: not known. Time point noted: healthy volunteer bleed at 2 weeks. The total RNA was obtained from whole blood that was not fractionated. Trimming shortened V by 4 bases and J by 2 bases, and 12 bases separated the two germline ends. This CDR3 comprises 15 residues. Germline assignment: CDR1 SEHNR and CDR2 FQNEAQ (reference sequence). The data belong to a study of human T cells and chemical hapten exposure. Study context: Per-sample TCR yield variability stemmed mainly from small pooled library volume differences.

Library preparation tagged each individual cDNA molecule with a unique molecular identifier. Per the original methods: The number of TCRs in each sample had a median of approximately 93,000 and spanned roughly 23,224 to 700,000. One entry per CDR3 protein results from TCRdb running MiXCR on the RACE reads. The V and J calls were not made by the authors but by TCRdb's processing. This sample has tens of thousands of distinct CDR3 sequences, with less than 8% found just once. Study-level findings and limits: Among TCRs, those above 1 in 1000 frequency were unaffected by DPC sensitization.

The chain combines TRBV7-9 with TRBJ2-1, with D perhaps matching TRBD1 (6 bases). The specimen was whole blood. The source is a human donor in good health. Some clones in this sample may be carry-over from other donors' samples. Here the CDR3 reads CASSSDQGTYNEQFF. The CDR3 nucleotides read TGTGCCAGCAGCTCGGACCAGGGGACCTACAATGAGCAGTTCTTC.